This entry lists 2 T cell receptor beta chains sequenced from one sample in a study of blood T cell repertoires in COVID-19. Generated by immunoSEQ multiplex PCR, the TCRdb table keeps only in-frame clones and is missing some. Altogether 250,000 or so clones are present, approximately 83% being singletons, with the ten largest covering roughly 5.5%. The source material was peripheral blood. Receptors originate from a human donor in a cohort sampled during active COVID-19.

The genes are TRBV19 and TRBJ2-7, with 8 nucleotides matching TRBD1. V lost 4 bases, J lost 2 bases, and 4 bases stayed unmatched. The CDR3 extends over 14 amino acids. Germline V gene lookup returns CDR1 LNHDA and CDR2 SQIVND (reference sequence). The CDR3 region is CASSSRQGTYEQYF. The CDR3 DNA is TGTGCCAGTAGTAGTAGACAGGGGACCTACGAGCAGTACTTC. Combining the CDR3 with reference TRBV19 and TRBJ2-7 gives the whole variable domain DGGITQSPKYLFRKEGQNVTLSCEQNLNHDAMYWYRQDPGQGLRLIYYSQIVNDFQKGDIAEGYSVSREKKESFPLTVTSAQKNPTAFYLCASSSRQGTYEQYFGPGTRLTVT.

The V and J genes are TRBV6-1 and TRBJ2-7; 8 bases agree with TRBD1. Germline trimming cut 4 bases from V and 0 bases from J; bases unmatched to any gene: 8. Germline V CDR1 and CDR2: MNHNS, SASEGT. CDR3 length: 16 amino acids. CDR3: CASSALTGDASYEQYF. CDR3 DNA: TGTGCCAGCAGTGCCTTGACAGGGGATGCCTCCTACGAGCAGTACTTC.